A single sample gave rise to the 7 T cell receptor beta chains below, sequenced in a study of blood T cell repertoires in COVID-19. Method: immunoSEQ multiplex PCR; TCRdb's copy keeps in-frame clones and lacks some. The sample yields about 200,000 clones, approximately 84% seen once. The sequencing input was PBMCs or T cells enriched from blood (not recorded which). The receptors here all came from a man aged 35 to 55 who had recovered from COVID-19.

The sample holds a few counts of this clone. CDR3 residues: CASSEAPYQPQHF. CDR3 sequence (DNA): TGTGCCAGCAGTGAAGCCCCATATCAGCCCCAGCATTTT. V gene TRBV6-1 combines with J gene TRBJ1-5; D unclear. Trimming took off 0 bases at V and 5 bases at J, with 5 bases between the two ends. The CDR3 is 13 amino acids. CDR1 and CDR2 (germline): MNHNS, SASEGT.

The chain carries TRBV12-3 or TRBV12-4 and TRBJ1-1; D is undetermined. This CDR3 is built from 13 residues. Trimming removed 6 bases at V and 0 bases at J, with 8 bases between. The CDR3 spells CASRQPVNTEAFF. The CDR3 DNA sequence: TGTGCCAGCAGACAACCCGTGAACACTGAAGCTTTCTTT.

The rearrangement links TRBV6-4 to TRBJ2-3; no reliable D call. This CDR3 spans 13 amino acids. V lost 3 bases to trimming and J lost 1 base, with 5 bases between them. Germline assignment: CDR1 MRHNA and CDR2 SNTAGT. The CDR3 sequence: CASSETGTDTQYF. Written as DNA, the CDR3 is TGTGCCAGCAGTGAAACGGGCACAGATACGCAGTATTTT.

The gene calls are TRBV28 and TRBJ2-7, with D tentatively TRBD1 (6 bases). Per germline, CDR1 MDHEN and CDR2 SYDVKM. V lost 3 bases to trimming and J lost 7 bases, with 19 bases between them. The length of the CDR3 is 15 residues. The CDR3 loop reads CASSFLDSLTWEQYF. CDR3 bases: TGTGCCAGCAGTTTCCTGGACAGCCTGACGTGGGAGCAGTACTTC.

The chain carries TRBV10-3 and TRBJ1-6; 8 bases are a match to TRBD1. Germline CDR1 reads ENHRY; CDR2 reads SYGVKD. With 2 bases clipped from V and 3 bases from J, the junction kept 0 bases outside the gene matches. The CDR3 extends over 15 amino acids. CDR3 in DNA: TGTGCCATCAGTGAGGGACAGGGCTATAATTCACCCCTCCACTTT. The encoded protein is CAISEGQGYNSPLHF.

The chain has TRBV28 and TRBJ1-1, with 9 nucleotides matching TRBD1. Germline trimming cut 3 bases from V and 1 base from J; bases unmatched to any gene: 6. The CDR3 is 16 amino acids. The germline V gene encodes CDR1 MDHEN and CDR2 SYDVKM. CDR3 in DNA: TGTGCCAGCAGTTTCCCACAGGGGGCTGGGAACACTGAAGCTTTCTTT. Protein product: CASSFPQGAGNTEAFF.

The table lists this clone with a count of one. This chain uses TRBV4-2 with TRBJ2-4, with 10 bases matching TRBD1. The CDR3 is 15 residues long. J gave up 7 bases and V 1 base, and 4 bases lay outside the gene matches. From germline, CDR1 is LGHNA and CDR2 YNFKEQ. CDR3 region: CASSQGTGGINIQYF. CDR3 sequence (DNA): TGTGCCAGCAGCCAAGGGACAGGGGGAATCAACATTCAGTACTTC.